These 32 T cell receptor beta chains were sequenced from one sample in a study of T cell responses to AZD1222 COVID-19 vaccine. The table came from immunoSEQ multiplex PCR; TCRdb's copy has only in-frame clones and leaves some out. The repertoire holds about 130,000 clones, with about 93% as singletons. The source was peripheral blood, collected on day 0 of AZD1222 vaccination. The origin of the receptors is an adult in good health.

This clone was detected only once. The CDR3 DNA is TGTGCCAGCAGTTTAACTAGCGTCCACGAGCAGTACTTC. It encodes CASSLTSVHEQYF. The V and J genes are TRBV12-3 or TRBV12-4 and TRBJ2-7, with 7 bases lining up with TRBD2. J lost 5 bases, V lost 2 bases, and 3 bases had no gene match. This CDR3 comprises 13 residues.

The genes are TRBV28 and TRBJ2-5; 7 bases map to TRBD2. V shed 6 bases, J shed 5 bases, and the junction held 12 bases outside the gene matches. This CDR3 spans 15 amino acids. Germline V lookup: CDR1 MDHEN, CDR2 SYDVKM. CDR3 coding DNA: TGTGCCAGCAGACTCCGGGGGAACGGGAGGGAGACCCAGTACTTC. Translated, it gives CASRLRGNGRETQYF.

This rearrangement joins TRBV29-1 to TRBJ1-5, with 7 bases matching TRBD1. The germline V gene has CDR1 SQVTM and CDR2 ANQGSEA. This CDR3 contains 13 residues. The junction had 2 bases not matched to a gene; V was cut back by 5 bases and J by 1 base. CDR3: CSVQTGSNQPQHF. The DNA of the CDR3 is TGCAGCGTTCAGACAGGGAGCAATCAGCCCCAGCATTTT.

The V and J genes are TRBV6-5 and TRBJ2-1; 9 nucleotides agree with TRBD1. Trimming took 6 bases from V and 9 from J; bases not matched to a gene: 3. This CDR3 has 12 residues. Looked up from germline, CDR1 is MNHEY and CDR2 is SVGAGI. As DNA, the CDR3 is TGTGCCAGCAGGAAGACAGGGGGTGAGCAGTTCTTC. Amino acid sequence: CASRKTGGEQFF.

The CDR3 reads CASSQGTGLMTEAFF. The DNA of the CDR3 is TGTGCCAGCAGCCAGGGTACAGGGCTTATGACTGAAGCTTTCTTT. This rearrangement joins TRBV27 to TRBJ1-1; possibly TRBD1 for D (6 bases). Trimming shortened V by 6 bases and J by 5 bases, and 19 bases separated the two germline ends. Germline CDR1 reads MNHEY; CDR2 reads SMNVEV (reference sequence). The CDR3 totals 15 residues.

This clone was seen a single time. J is TRBJ2-2 and V is TRBV18; 8 bases match TRBD2. Germline CDR1 KGHSH, CDR2 LQKENI. V lost 4 bases, J lost 4 bases, and 2 bases stayed unmatched. The CDR3 sequence is 14 residues long. The CDR3 protein is CASSRTSGTGELFF. CDR3 sequence (DNA): TGTGCCAGCTCACGCACTAGCGGCACCGGGGAGCTGTTTTTT.

This chain uses TRBV6-5 with TRBJ1-2; 7 bases fit TRBD1. The J segment lost 6 bases and the V segment lost 0 bases, leaving 1 base of the junction unmatched. CDR1 is MNHEY and CDR2 is SVGAGI in the germline V gene. This CDR3 region has 13 residues. The CDR3 protein is CASSYSGTDGYTF. DNA of the CDR3: TGTGCCAGCAGTTACTCCGGGACAGATGGCTACACCTTC.

The chain employs TRBV18 and TRBJ2-6; D uncertain. The CDR3 loop spans 14 amino acids. Looked up from germline, CDR1 is KGHSH and CDR2 is LQKENI. V was pared by 3 bases and J by 0 bases, with 3 bases between. For the CDR3, the DNA is TGTGCCAGCTCACCCTACTCTGGGGCCAACGTCCTGACTTTC. It specifies CASSPYSGANVLTF.

The genes are TRBV13 and TRBJ1-1; the D is unclear. The CDR3 has 15 amino acids. Trimming took off 2 bases at V and 6 bases at J, with 16 bases between the two ends. Germline loops: CDR1 PRHDT, CDR2 FYEKMQ (reference sequence). As DNA, the CDR3 is TGTGCCAGCAGCTTAAGCGTTAGGGTGTATGCTGAAGCTTTCTTT. Translating it yields CASSLSVRVYAEAFF.

This chain joins TRBV5-8 and TRBJ2-1; D gene unclear. This CDR3 spans 16 amino acids. V dropped 6 bases and J dropped 0 bases, with 16 bases sitting between them. Germline V CDR1 and CDR2: SGHTS, YDEGEE. CDR3: CASTPLGKHSYNEQFF. In nucleotides, the CDR3 is TGTGCCAGCACTCCACTGGGGAAACACTCCTACAATGAGCAGTTCTTC.

This clone was found once. Other DNA sequences of this sample code for an identical CDR3. V usage is TRBV3-1 (or the pseudogene TRBV3-2) and J usage is TRBJ2-2, with 8 bases aligning to TRBD1. The length of the CDR3 is 15 residues. Germline V CDR1 and CDR2: LGHDT, YNNKEL (reference sequence). Germline trimming cut 1 base from V and 6 bases from J; bases unmatched to any gene: 4. CDR3 sequence (DNA): TGTGCCAGCAGCCAAGTCGGGACAGGAGCCGGGGAGCTGTTTTTT. This codes for CASSQVGTGAGELFF.

The count of this clone is one. The chain recombines TRBV7-2 with TRBJ2-1, with 7 bases that match TRBD2. CDR1 and CDR2 (germline): SGHTA, FQGNSA. V lost 5 bases to trimming and J lost 0 bases; unmatched junction nucleotides: 7. This CDR3 is 16 amino acids long. CDR3 region: CASSPTSVSSYNEQFF. The CDR3 DNA follows: TGTGCCAGCAGCCCTACTAGCGTGAGCTCCTACAATGAGCAGTTCTTC.

The rearrangement joins TRBV5-1 to TRBJ2-7; a weak D match, TRBD1 (6 bases). Per germline, CDR1 SGHRS and CDR2 YFSETQ. Between the trimmed V and J ends, which lost 0 bases and 7 bases, there was a span of 17 bases. The CDR3 totals 15 residues. CDR3: CASSLAPRGTEEQYF. The CDR3 DNA sequence: TGCGCCAGCAGCTTGGCCCCCAGGGGCACGGAAGAGCAGTACTTC. Variable domain in full (rest from reference TRBV5-1 and TRBJ2-7): KAGVTQTPRYLIKTRGQQVTLSCSPISGHRSVSWYQQTPGQGLQFLFEYFSETQRNKGNFPGRFSGRQFSNSRSEMNVSTLELGDSALYLCASSLAPRGTEEQYFGPGTRLTVT.

In this sample, this clone turned up once. This chain joins TRBV18 and TRBJ2-1; 9 nucleotides line up with TRBD1. Germline CDR1 reads KGHSH; CDR2 reads LQKENI. The length of the CDR3 is 13 residues. V trimming: 8 bases; J trimming: 7 bases; junction bases outside the gene matches: 6. The CDR3 is CASLTGGSNEQFF. In DNA, the CDR3 is TGTGCCAGCCTCACAGGGGGCTCAAATGAGCAGTTCTTC.

Comment on this clone: Other nucleotide sequences from this sample produce the same CDR3. The chain is built from TRBV12-3 or TRBV12-4 and TRBJ1-5; D unclear. This CDR3 is built from 13 residues. V was shortened by 3 bases and J by 0 bases, with 3 bases between the two germline ends. The CDR3 DNA reads as TGTGCCAGCAGTTTGAATAGCAATCAGCCCCAGCATTTT. This translates into CASSLNSNQPQHF.

In this sample, this clone turned up once. The genes are TRBV5-4 and TRBJ1-2; D gene uncertain. V gave up 1 base and J gave up 0 bases, with 7 bases separating them. This CDR3 comprises 14 residues. Germline V gene data show CDR1 as SGHNT and CDR2 as YYREEE (reference sequence). Written as DNA, the CDR3 is TGTGCCAGCAGCTTGTGGGGAGCTAACTATGGCTACACCTTC. Its translation: CASSLWGANYGYTF.

The table lists this clone with a few counts. This chain joins TRBV6-1 and TRBJ1-2; D uncertain. Germline V gene lookup returns CDR1 MNHNS and CDR2 SASEGT. Between the trimmed V and J ends, which lost 1 base and 8 bases, there was a span of 14 bases. The CDR3 is made up of 14 amino acids. CDR3 loop: CASSEDPGREGYTF. Here the CDR3 DNA reads TGTGCCAGCAGTGAAGACCCAGGACGGGAGGGCTACACCTTC.

This clone was detected only once. The chain combines TRBV7-9 with TRBJ1-1; the D is unclear. V dropped 4 bases and J dropped 3 bases, with 9 bases sitting between them. The germline gives CDR1 SEHNR, CDR2 FQNEAQ (reference sequence). This CDR3 comprises 13 residues. CDR3 residues: CASSYAGYTEAFF. DNA for the CDR3: TGTGCCAGCAGCTACGCTGGGTACACTGAAGCTTTCTTT.

This clone has just one count. The genes are TRBV5-6 and TRBJ1-2, with a possible D match to TRBD1 (5 bases). Germline CDR1 reads SGHDT; CDR2 reads YYEEEE. The CDR3 length is 13 residues. V dropped 4 bases and J dropped 2 bases, with 9 bases sitting between them. The CDR3 here is CASSGGSNYGYTF. The CDR3 DNA sequence: TGTGCCAGCAGCGGGGGATCCAACTATGGCTACACCTTC. Using reference TRBV5-6 and TRBJ1-2 for the parts outside the CDR3, the full variable domain is DAGVTQSPTHLIKTRGQQVTLRCSPKSGHDTVSWYQQALGQGPQFIFQYYEEEERQRGNFPDRFSGHQFPNYSSELNVNALLLGDSALYLCASSGGSNYGYTFGSGTRLTVV.

The chain joins TRBV4-1 to TRBJ2-5; no firm D call. Germline V gene sequence: CDR1 MGHRA, CDR2 YSYEKL. This CDR3 has 15 amino acids. With 4 bases removed from V and 5 bases from J, the gap between germline ends came to 17 bases. The CDR3 region is CASSPTDGVGETQYF. The CDR3 DNA is TGCGCCAGCAGCCCCACTGACGGAGTTGGGGAGACCCAGTACTTC.

The chain combines TRBV28 with TRBJ1-3, with no clear D. Trimming took 3 bases from V and 0 from J, leaving 9 bases between them. Germline CDR1 and CDR2: MDHEN and SYDVKM. The CDR3 consists of 15 residues. This CDR3 is CASSFPRSSGNTIYF. For the CDR3, the DNA is TGTGCCAGCAGTTTTCCCCGCAGCTCTGGAAACACCATATATTTT.

This chain links TRBV7-6 with TRBJ1-4; 12 bases are shared with TRBD1. The V gene end was trimmed by 2 bases and the J gene end by 7 bases; junction bases not matched to a gene: 11. Germline V lookup: CDR1 SGHVS, CDR2 FNYEAQ. The CDR3 sequence is 18 residues long. The CDR3, as DNA: TGTGCCAGCAGCTTATTGCCCGGGACAGGGGGCGCGGCTGAAAAACTGTTTTTT. Translating it yields CASSLLPGTGGAAEKLFF.

The J gene is TRBJ2-1, the V gene TRBV11-1; TRBD1 agrees at 7 bases. Germline CDR1 SGHAT, CDR2 FQDESV (reference sequence). V lost 4 bases and J lost 2; bases outside the gene matches: 5. The length of the CDR3 is 15 residues. CDR3 in amino acids: CASSSDRSTYNEQFF. As DNA, the CDR3 is TGTGCCAGCAGCTCGGACAGGTCAACCTACAATGAGCAGTTCTTC.

V is TRBV14 and J is TRBJ2-2, with D unclear. This CDR3 has 14 residues. CDR1 is SGHDN, CDR2 FVKESK, per germline. V was cut by 8 bases and J by 5 bases, with 15 bases left in between. The CDR3 region is CASAPRRGTGELFF. The CDR3, as DNA: TGTGCCAGCGCCCCAAGGCGTGGGACCGGGGAGCTGTTTTTT. Based on the CDR3 plus reference TRBV14 and TRBJ2-2, the full variable domain is EAGVTQFPSHSVIEKGQTVTLRCDPISGHDNLYWYRRVMGKEIKFLLHFVKESKQDESGMPNNRFLAERTGGTYSTLKVQPAELEDSGVYFCASAPRRGTGELFFGEGSRLTVL.

The rearrangement uses TRBV13 and TRBJ2-6; D is uncertain. V was pared by 5 bases and J by 2 bases, with 7 bases between. The CDR3 consists of 14 residues. CDR1 and CDR2 from the germline V gene are PRHDT and FYEKMQ (reference sequence). Here the CDR3 reads CASSRITGANVLTF. The DNA of the CDR3 is TGTGCCAGCAGCCGCATCACTGGGGCCAACGTCCTGACTTTC.

Points on this clone: Other DNA variants within this sample encode the same CDR3. This chain uses TRBV27 with TRBJ2-7; 10 nucleotides align to TRBD1. Germline V CDR1 and CDR2: MNHEY, SMNVEV (reference sequence). The CDR3 consists of 15 residues. V lost 4 bases, J lost 1 base, and 4 bases stayed unmatched. The CDR3: CASSSPGQGSYEQYF. CDR3 in DNA: TGTGCCAGCAGTTCCCCGGGACAGGGGTCCTACGAGCAGTACTTC.

This chain connects TRBV16 to TRBJ1-1, with unresolved D. Germline V CDR1 and CDR2: KGHSY, FQNENV. The CDR3 extends over 13 amino acids. Between the trimmed V and J ends, which lost 4 bases and 1 base, there was a span of 7 bases. Written as DNA, the CDR3 is TGTGCCAGCAGCCCCTCCGGGAACACTGAAGCTTTCTTT. It specifies CASSPSGNTEAFF.

The chain employs TRBV27 and TRBJ2-7; D uncertain. Germline values: CDR1 MNHEY, CDR2 SMNVEV (reference sequence). This CDR3 region has 17 residues. Deletions cut 5 bases from V and 6 bases from J, with 26 bases between. CDR3 in DNA: TGTGCCAGCAGTCTCTCCCAGGACGGCCCTTTCTTGGTCGAGCAGTACTTC. Translating gives CASSLSQDGPFLVEQYF.

This chain links TRBV27 with TRBJ2-7, with TRBD2 as a possible D gene (6 bases). Between the trimmed V and J ends, which lost 5 bases and 3 bases, there was a span of 20 bases. CDR1 and CDR2 (germline): MNHEY, SMNVEV (reference sequence). The CDR3 runs to 16 residues. The CDR3 region is CASSARGNLAIYEQYF. The CDR3 DNA is TGTGCCAGCAGTGCCCGCGGCAATCTAGCGATCTACGAGCAGTACTTC.

In its sample, this clone was seen a few times. V is TRBV6-5 and J is TRBJ1-1, with 8 bases fitting TRBD1. Germline values: CDR1 MNHEY, CDR2 SVGAGI. CDR3 length: 13 residues. V trimming: 6 bases; J trimming: 7 bases; junction bases outside the gene matches: 7. The CDR3 nucleotides read TGTGCCAGCAGCAGACAGGGGATCAATGAAGCTTTCTTT. It translates to CASSRQGINEAFF.

The chain carries TRBV5-5 and TRBJ1-1; D unresolved. The germline gives CDR1 SGHKS, CDR2 YYEKEE (reference sequence). The V end was cut by 4 bases, the J end by 4 bases, with 14 bases between. This CDR3 has 14 amino acids. In DNA form, the CDR3 reads TGTGCCAGCAGCCCCGGTGCCTACTCCACTGAAGCTTTCTTT. Its protein is CASSPGAYSTEAFF.

This clone was recorded once. The J gene is TRBJ2-1, the V gene TRBV2; 10 bases fit TRBD1. Germline lookup yields CDR1 SNHLY and CDR2 FYNNEI. Trimming at V came to 6 bases and at J to 5 bases, leaving 7 bases not matched to a gene. This CDR3 spans 15 amino acids. CDR3: CASRAGQGDHNEQFF. The CDR3 DNA reads as TGTGCCAGCAGGGCTGGACAGGGGGACCACAATGAGCAGTTCTTC.